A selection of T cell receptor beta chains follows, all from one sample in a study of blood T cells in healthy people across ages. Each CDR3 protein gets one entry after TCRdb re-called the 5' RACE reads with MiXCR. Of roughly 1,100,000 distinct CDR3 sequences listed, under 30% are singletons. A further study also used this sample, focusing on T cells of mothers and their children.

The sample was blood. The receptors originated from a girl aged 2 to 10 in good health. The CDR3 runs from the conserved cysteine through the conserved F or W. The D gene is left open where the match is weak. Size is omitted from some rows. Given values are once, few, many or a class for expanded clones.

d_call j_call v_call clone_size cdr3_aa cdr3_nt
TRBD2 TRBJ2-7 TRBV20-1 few CSARPLAGTVYEQYF TGCAGTGCTAGGCCCCTAGCGGGAACAGTCTACGAGCAGTACTTC
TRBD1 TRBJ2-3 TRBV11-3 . CASSLALTGRDTQYF TGTGCCAGCAGCTTAGCATTGACAGGGCGAGATACGCAGTATTTT
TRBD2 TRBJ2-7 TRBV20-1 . CSASRPERGAYEQYF TGCAGTGCTAGCCGTCCAGAGCGGGGGGCCTACGAGCAGTACTTC
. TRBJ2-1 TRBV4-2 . CASSQGSGNNEQFF TGTGCCAGCAGCCAAGGGTCGGGCAACAATGAGCAGTTCTTC
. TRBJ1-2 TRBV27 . CASSLHWANYGYTF TGTGCCAGCAGTCTCCACTGGGCTAACTATGGCTACACCTTC
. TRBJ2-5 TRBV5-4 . CASSPPDGETQYF TGTGCCAGCAGCCCGCCGGATGGAGAGACCCAGTACTTC
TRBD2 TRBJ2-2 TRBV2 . CASSEIPSGYDTGELFF TGTGCCAGCAGTGAAATCCCTAGCGGGTATGACACCGGGGAGCTGTTTTTT
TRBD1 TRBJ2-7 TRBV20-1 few CSARGKKQGNFYEQYF TGCAGTGCTAGGGGAAAAAAACAGGGGAACTTCTACGAGCAGTACTTC
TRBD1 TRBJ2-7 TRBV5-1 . CASSLTGSLNEQYF TGCGCCAGCAGCCTGACAGGGAGTCTCAACGAGCAGTACTTC
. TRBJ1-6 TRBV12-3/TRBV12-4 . CASRRGWSYNSPLHF TGTGCCAGCAGGCGAGGTTGGTCCTATAATTCACCCCTCCACTTT
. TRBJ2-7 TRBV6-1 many CASSSEQYF TGTGCCAGCAGCAGCGAGCAGTACTTC
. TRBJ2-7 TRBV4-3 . CASSQDLEGSEQYF TGCGCCAGCAGCCAAGATCTTGAGGGTAGCGAGCAGTACTTC
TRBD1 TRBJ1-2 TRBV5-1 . CASSLDAGVGTAYGYTF TGCGCCAGCAGCTTGGACGCGGGGGTCGGGACAGCCTATGGCTACACCTTC